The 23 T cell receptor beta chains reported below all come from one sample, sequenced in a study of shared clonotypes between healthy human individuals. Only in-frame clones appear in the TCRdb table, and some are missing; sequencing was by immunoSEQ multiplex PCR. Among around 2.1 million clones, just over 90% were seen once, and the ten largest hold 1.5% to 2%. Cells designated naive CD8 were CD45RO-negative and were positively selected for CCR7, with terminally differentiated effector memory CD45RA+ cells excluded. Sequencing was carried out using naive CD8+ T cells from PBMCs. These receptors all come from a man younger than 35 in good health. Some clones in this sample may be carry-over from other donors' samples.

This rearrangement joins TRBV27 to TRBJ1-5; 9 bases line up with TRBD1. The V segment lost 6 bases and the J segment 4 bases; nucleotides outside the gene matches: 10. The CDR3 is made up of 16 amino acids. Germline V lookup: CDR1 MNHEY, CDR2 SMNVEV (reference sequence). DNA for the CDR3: TGTGCCAGCAGAAAGAATCCGGGACAGGGAAATCAGCCCCAGCATTTT. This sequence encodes CASRKNPGQGNQPQHF.

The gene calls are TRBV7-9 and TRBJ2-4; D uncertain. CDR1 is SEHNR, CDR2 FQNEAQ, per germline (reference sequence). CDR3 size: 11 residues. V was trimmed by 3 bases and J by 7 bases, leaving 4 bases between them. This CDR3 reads CASSFGNIQYF. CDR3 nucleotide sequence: TGTGCCAGCAGCTTCGGCAACATTCAGTACTTC.

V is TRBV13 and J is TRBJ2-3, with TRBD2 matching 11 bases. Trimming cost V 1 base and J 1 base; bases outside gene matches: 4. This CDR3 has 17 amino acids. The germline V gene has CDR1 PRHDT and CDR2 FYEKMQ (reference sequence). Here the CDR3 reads CASSLEASGRRTDTQYF. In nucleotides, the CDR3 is TGTGCCAGCAGCTTAGAGGCTAGCGGGAGGCGCACAGATACGCAGTATTTT.

DNA for the CDR3: TGTGCCAGCAGCTTAGCGCTTGGGGACACTGAAGCTTTCTTT. This codes for CASSLALGDTEAFF. This sequence joins TRBV7-8 and TRBJ1-1; D is uncertain. Germline V gene data show CDR1 as SGHVS and CDR2 as FQNEAQ. V dropped 0 bases and J dropped 3 bases, with 8 bases sitting between them. The CDR3 consists of 14 residues.

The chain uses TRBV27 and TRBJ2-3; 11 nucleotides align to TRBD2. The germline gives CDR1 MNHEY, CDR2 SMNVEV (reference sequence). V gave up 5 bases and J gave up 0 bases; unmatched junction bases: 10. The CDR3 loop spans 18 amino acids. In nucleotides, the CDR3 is TGTGCCAGCAGTAACCTCGTGGCTAGCGGGGGGAGCACAGATACGCAGTATTTT. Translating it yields CASSNLVASGGSTDTQYF.

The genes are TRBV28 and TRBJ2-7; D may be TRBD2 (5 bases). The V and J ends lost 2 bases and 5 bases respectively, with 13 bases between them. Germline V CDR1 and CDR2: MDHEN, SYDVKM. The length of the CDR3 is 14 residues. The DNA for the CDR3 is TGTGCCAGCAGTTTAGGCGGACTCTTCCACGAGCAGTACTTC. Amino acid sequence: CASSLGGLFHEQYF.

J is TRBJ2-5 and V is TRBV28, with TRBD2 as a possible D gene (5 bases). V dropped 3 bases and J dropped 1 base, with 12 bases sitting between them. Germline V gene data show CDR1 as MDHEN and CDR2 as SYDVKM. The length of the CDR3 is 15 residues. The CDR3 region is CASSFYGSVQETQYF. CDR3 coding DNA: TGTGCCAGCAGTTTTTATGGTAGCGTCCAAGAGACCCAGTACTTC. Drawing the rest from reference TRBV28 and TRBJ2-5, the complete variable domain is DVKVTQSSRYLVKRTGEKVFLECVQDMDHENMFWYRQDPGLGLRLIYFSYDVKMKEKGDIPEGYSVSREKKERFSLILESASTNQTSMYLCASSFYGSVQETQYFGPGTRLLVL.

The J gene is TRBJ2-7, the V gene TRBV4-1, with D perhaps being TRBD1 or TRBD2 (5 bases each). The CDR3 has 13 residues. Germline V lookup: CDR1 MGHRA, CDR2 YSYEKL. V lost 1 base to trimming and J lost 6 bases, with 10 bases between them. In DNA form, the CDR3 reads TGCGCCAGCAGCCAAGTAGGGGCGGGCGAGCAGTACTTC. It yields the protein CASSQVGAGEQYF.

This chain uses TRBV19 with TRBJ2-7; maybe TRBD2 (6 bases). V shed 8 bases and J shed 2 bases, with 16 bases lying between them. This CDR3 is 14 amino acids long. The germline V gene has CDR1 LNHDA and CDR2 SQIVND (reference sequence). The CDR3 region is CASGAGQGPYEQYF. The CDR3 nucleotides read TGTGCCAGTGGGGCGGGGCAGGGACCCTACGAGCAGTACTTC. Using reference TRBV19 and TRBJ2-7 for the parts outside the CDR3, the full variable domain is DGGITQSPKYLFRKEGQNVTLSCEQNLNHDAMYWYRQDPGQGLRLIYYSQIVNDFQKGDIAEGYSVSREKKESFPLTVTSAQKNPTAFYLCASGAGQGPYEQYFGPGTRLTVT.

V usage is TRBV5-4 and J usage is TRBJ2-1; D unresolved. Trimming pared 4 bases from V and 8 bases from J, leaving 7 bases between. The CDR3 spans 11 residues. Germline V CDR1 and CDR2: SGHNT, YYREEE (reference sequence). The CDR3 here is CASSLSDEQFF. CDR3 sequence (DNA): TGTGCCAGCAGCCTAAGCGATGAGCAGTTCTTC. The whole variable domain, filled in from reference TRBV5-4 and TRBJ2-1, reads ETGVTQSPTHLIKTRGQQVTLRCSSQSGHNTVSWYQQALGQGPQFIFQYYREEENGRGNFPPRFSGLQFPNYSSELNVNALELDDSALYLCASSLSDEQFFGPGTRLTVL.

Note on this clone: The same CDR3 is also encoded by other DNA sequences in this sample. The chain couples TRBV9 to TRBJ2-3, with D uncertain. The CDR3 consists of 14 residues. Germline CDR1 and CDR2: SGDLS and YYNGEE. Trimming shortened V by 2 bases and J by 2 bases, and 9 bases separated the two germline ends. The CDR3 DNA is TGTGCCAGCAGCGTCTACGGGTCCACAGATACGCAGTATTTT. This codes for CASSVYGSTDTQYF.

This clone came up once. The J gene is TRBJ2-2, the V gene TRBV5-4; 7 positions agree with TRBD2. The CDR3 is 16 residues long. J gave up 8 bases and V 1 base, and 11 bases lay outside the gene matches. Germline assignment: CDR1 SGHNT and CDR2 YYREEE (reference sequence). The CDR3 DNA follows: TGTGCCAGCAGCTTGCAAAGCGGGGCCCAGCAAGGGGAGCTGTTTTTT. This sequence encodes CASSLQSGAQQGELFF. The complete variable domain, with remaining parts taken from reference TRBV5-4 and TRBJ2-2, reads ETGVTQSPTHLIKTRGQQVTLRCSSQSGHNTVSWYQQALGQGPQFIFQYYREEENGRGNFPPRFSGLQFPNYSSELNVNALELDDSALYLCASSLQSGAQQGELFFGEGSRLTVL.

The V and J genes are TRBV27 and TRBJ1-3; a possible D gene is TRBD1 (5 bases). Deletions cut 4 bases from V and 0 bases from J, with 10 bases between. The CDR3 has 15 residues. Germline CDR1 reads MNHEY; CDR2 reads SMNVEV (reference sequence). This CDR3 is CASSSGHFSGNTIYF. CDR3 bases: TGTGCCAGCAGTTCCGGACATTTCTCTGGAAACACCATATATTTT.

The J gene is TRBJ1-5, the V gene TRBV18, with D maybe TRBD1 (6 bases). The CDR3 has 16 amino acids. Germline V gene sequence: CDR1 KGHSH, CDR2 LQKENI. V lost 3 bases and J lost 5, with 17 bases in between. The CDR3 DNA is TGTGCCAGCTCACCCGGTGACAGGATTAATGATCAGCCCCAGCATTTT. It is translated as CASSPGDRINDQPQHF. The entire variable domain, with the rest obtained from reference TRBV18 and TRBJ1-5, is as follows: NAGVMQNPRHLVRRRGQEARLRCSPMKGHSHVYWYRQLPEEGLKFMVYLQKENIIDESGMPKERFSAEFPKEGPSILRIQQVVRGDSAAYFCASSPGDRINDQPQHFGDGTRLSIL.

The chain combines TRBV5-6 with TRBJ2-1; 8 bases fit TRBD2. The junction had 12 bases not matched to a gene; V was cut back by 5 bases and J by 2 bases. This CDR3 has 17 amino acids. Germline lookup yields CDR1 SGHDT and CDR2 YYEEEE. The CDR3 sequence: CASRGRRREEPYNEQFF. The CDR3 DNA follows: TGTGCCAGCAGGGGACGGAGGCGGGAGGAGCCCTACAATGAGCAGTTCTTC. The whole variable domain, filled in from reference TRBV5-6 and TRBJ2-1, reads DAGVTQSPTHLIKTRGQQVTLRCSPKSGHDTVSWYQQALGQGPQFIFQYYEEEERQRGNFPDRFSGHQFPNYSSELNVNALLLGDSALYLCASRGRRREEPYNEQFFGPGTRLTVL.

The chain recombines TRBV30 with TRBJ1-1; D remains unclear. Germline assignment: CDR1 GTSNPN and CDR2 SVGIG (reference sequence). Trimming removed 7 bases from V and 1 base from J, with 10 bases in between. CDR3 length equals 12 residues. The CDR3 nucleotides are TGTGCCTACTTCCCGGGGAACACTGAAGCTTTCTTT. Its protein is CAYFPGNTEAFF.

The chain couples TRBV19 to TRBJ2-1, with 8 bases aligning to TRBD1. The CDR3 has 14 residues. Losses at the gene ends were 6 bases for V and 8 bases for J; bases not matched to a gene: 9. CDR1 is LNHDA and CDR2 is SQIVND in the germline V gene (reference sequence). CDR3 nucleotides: TGTGCCAGTAGCCAGGGGGCGACCCGTCATGAGCAGTTCTTC. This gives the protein CASSQGATRHEQFF.

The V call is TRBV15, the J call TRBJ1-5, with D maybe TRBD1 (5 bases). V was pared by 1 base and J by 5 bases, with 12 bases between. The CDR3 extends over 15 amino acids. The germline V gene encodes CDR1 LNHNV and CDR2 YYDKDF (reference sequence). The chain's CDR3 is CATSRANQGDQPQHF. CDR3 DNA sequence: TGTGCCACCAGCAGAGCGAATCAGGGAGATCAGCCCCAGCATTTT.

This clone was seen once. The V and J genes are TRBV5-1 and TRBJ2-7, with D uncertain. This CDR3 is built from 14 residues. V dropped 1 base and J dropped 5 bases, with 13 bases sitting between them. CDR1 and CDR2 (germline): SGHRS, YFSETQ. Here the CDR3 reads CASSLYGLVHEQYF. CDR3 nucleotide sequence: TGCGCCAGCAGCTTGTACGGATTGGTCCACGAGCAGTACTTC.

CDR3 sequence (DNA): TGTGCCAGCAGCAGGACAACAACTAATGAAAAACTGTTTTTT. It codes for CASSRTTTNEKLFF. The chain uses TRBV7-6 and TRBJ1-4, with a tentative D call TRBD1 (5 bases). Germline-derived CDR1 and CDR2 are SGHVS and FNYEAQ. With 5 bases removed from V and 0 bases from J, the gap between germline ends came to 7 bases. The CDR3 is 14 residues long.

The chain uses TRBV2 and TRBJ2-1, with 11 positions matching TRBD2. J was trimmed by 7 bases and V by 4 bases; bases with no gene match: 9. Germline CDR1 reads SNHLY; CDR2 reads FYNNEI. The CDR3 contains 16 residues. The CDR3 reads CASSGPLAGVGNEQFF. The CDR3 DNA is TGTGCCAGCAGTGGTCCACTAGCGGGAGTGGGGAATGAGCAGTTCTTC.

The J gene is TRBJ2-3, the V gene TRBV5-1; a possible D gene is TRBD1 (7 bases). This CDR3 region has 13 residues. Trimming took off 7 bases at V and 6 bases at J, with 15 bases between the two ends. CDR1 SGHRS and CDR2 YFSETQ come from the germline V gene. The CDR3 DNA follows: TGCGCCAGCGGAGGGGGCACAGGGGATACGCAGTATTTT. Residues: CASGGGTGDTQYF.

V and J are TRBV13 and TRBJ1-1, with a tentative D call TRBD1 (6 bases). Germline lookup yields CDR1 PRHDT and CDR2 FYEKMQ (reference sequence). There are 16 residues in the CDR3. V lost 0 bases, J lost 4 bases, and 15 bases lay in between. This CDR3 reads CASSLGQGRVTTEAFF. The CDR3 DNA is TGTGCCAGCAGCTTAGGGCAGGGGCGGGTCACCACTGAAGCTTTCTTT.